Given below is one TCR beta chain in context. Its antigen remains unknown. CD8+CD57+ cell expansion, shown by flow cytometry, had occurred in the patients selected for sequencing. Both TCR beta VDJ combination and CDR3 sequence profiling were carried out. Genomic DNA was the template for this profiling. TCRdb itself ran the reads through MiXCR, one entry per CDR3 protein. This table holds about 220,000 distinct CDR3 sequences, about 44% found once. The data are from a study of CD8+CD57+ T cells in acquired aplastic anemia. Study outcomes and limitations: Between patients and controls, around 27 CD8+ CDR3 sequences were found in common.

Germline CDR1 LNHNV, CDR2 YYDKDF (reference sequence). The CDR3 is 15 amino acids. V was clipped by 6 bases and J by 3 bases; unmatched bases: 9. The sequencing input was sorted CD4+, CD8+, or CD8+CD57+ T cells (not recorded which) from PBMCs. This sequence originates from a human donor with aplastic anemia. The rearrangement uses TRBV15 and TRBJ2-7; TRBD1 matches at 9 bases. The CDR3 DNA sequence: TGTGCCACCAGTTCCTCCCGGGACAGGGACTACGAGCAGTACTTC. This sequence encodes CATSSSRDRDYEQYF.